The rows below give T cell receptor beta chains drawn from one sample of a study of metastatic and nonmetastatic thyroid tumors. TCRdb recomputed clones from the PCR reads via MiXCR. The sample has about 28,000 clones, around 3.5% seen once. Sequenced input: blood. These receptors all come from a male donor with papillary thyroid cancer or a benign thyroid nodule (not recorded which). Some clones in this sample may be carry-over from other donors' samples. Both conserved end residues are part of each CDR3. The D gene is left open where the match is weak. Rows give clone size only sometimes, using once, few, many, or a class for an expanded clone.

d_gene | abundance | j_gene | v_gene | CDR3aa | CDR3nt
TRBD1 | NA | TRBJ1-2 | TRBV2 | CASSLRTGFYGYTF | TGTGCCAGCAGTCTTCGGACAGGCTTCTATGGCTACACCTTC
NA | NA | TRBJ2-6 | TRBV5-1 | CASSLGGRVFGANVLTF | TGCGCCAGCAGCTTAGGGGGGCGCGTCTTCGGGGCCAACGTCCTGACTTTC
NA | few | TRBJ1-5 | TRBV2 | CASTVMTWGGQPQHF | TGTGCCAGCACTGTAATGACATGGGGAGGGCAGCCCCAGCATTTT
NA | many | TRBJ1-2 | TRBV20-1 | CSASGTAVRGYTF | TGCAGTGCTTCCGGGACCGCGGTGAGGGGCTACACCTTC
NA | few | TRBJ2-2 | TRBV7-3 | CASSHLSREVDTGELFF | TGTGCCAGCAGCCATCTCAGCAGGGAGGTTGACACCGGGGAGCTGTTTTTT
NA | NA | TRBJ1-1 | TRBV30 | CACQTGLTEAFF | TGTGCCTGCCAGACAGGCCTCACTGAAGCTTTCTTT
TRBD2 | medium-sized | TRBJ2-2 | TRBV6-1 | CASKATSGNTGELFF | TGTGCCAGCAAAGCAACTAGCGGGAACACCGGGGAGCTGTTTTTT
NA | NA | TRBJ2-2 | TRBV28 | CASSFYEGFAGQPFF | TGTGCCAGCAGTTTCTATGAGGGATTTGCCGGGCAGCCGTTTTTT
NA | many | TRBJ1-2 | TRBV6-1 | CASSLRAGAPYGYTF | TGTGCCAGCAGCCTACGGGCAGGGGCTCCCTATGGCTACACCTTC
NA | NA | TRBJ2-6 | TRBV6-1 | CASIDSWANVLTF | TGTGCCAGCATTGACTCTTGGGCCAACGTCCTGACTTTC
NA | many | TRBJ1-2 | TRBV18 | CASSPPSGHYGYTF | TGTGCCAGCTCACCACCGTCGGGCCACTATGGCTACACCTTC
TRBD2 | few | TRBJ2-1 | TRBV27 | CASKVSGIGEQFF | TGTGCCAGCAAAGTTAGCGGGATCGGTGAGCAGTTCTTC
NA | few | TRBJ2-7 | TRBV6-2/TRBV6-3 | CATTQGSYEQYF | TGTGCCACCACTCAGGGTTCCTACGAGCAGTACTTC
TRBD2 | medium-sized | TRBJ2-2 | TRBV28 | CASSFPTSGWGELFF | TGTGCCAGCAGTTTCCCGACTAGCGGGTGGGGGGAGCTGTTTTTT
NA | few | TRBJ1-2 | TRBV6-1 | CASSEIARGADYGYTF | TGTGCCAGCAGTGAAATCGCGCGGGGTGCGGACTATGGCTACACCTTC